This T cell receptor (beta chain) came from a study of control samples from healthy donors and cancer patients. The CDR3 runs 16 residues. Per the germline V gene, CDR1 is LNHNV and CDR2 is YYDKDF (reference sequence). Trimming took off 3 bases at V and 4 bases at J, with 16 bases between the two ends. Only in-frame clones appear in the TCRdb table, and some are missing; sequencing was by immunoSEQ multiplex PCR. Its table lists some 180,000 clones. The rearrangement links TRBV15 to TRBJ1-3; TRBD1 is a possible D gene (5 bases). The source of this sequence is a young woman in good health. Sequences were obtained from blood. Written as DNA, the CDR3 is TGTGCCACCAGCAGCCCAGCGGGGGAGAGGGGAAACACCATATATTTT. Translating it yields CATSSPAGERGNTIYF.